What follows is one T cell receptor beta chain and its context. Its antigen remains unidentified. The source of the sample is a study of cytotoxic CD8 clonotypes in ibrutinib-treated CLL. Study-wide results and caveats: Clonality went up at the time of ibrutinib response, stayed stable in sustained remission, and later dropped back toward its baseline level at progression. Public clonotypes, an uncommon group, contracted or remained stable on treatment.

The CDR3 is 13 residues long. Germline loops: CDR1 SGHTA, CDR2 FQGNSA. V shed 3 bases and J shed 0 bases, with 5 bases lying between them. Assay used: immunoSEQ multiplex PCR; TCRdb lists only in-frame clones, some missing. The sample lists approximately 280,000 clones, more than 70% occurring once. J is TRBJ2-5 and V is TRBV7-2; D is unresolved. This TCR came from a human donor with chronic lymphocytic leukemia. The source was PBMCs, collected at disease progression, from a patient treated with ibrutinib. The CDR3 nucleotides are TGTGCCAGCAGCTTTTATAACCAAGAGACCCAGTACTTC. Translation: CASSFYNQETQYF.